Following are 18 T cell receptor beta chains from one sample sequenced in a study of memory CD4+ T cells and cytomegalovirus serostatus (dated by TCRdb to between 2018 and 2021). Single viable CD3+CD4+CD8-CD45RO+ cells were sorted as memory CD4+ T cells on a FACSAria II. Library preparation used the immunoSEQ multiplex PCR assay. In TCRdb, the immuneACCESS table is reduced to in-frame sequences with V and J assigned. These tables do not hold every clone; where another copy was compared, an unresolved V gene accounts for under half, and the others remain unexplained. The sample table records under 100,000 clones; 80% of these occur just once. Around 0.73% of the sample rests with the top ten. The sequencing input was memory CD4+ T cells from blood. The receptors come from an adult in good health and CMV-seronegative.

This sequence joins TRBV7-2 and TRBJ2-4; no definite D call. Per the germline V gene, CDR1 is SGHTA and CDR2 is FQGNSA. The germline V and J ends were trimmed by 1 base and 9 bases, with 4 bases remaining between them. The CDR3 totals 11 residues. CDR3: CASSLGGIQYF. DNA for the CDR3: TGTGCCAGCAGCTTAGGTGGCATTCAGTACTTC.

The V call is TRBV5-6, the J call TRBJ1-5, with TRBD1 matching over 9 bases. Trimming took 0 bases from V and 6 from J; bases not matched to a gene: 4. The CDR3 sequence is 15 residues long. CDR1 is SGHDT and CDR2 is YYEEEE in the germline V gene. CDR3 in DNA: TGTGCCAGCAGCTTGGACAGGGGGCTAGGTCAGCCCCAGCATTTT. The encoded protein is CASSLDRGLGQPQHF.

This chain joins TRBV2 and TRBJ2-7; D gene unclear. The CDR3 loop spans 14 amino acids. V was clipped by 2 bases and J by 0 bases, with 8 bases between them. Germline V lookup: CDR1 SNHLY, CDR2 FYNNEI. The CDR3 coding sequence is TGTGCCAGCAGTGAATCAGGTTCCTCCTACGAGCAGTACTTC. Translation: CASSESGSSYEQYF.

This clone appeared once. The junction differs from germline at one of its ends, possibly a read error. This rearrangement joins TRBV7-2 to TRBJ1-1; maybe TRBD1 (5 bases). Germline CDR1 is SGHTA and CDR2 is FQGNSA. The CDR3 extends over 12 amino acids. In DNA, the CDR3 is TGTGCCAGCAGCTCCCAACGGACGGGACCCGCGTTT. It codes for CASSSQRTGPAF.

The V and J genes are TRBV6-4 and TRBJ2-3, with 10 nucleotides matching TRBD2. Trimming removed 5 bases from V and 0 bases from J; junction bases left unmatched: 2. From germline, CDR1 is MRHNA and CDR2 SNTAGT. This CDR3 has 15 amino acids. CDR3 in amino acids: CASSLAGASTDTQYF. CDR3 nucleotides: TGTGCCAGCAGTCTAGCGGGGGCTAGCACAGATACGCAGTATTTT.

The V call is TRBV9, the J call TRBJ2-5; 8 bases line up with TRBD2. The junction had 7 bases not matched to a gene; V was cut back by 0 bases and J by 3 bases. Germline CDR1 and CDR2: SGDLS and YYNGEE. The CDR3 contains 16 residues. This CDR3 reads CASSVVGGAGEETQYF. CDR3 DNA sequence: TGTGCCAGCAGCGTAGTAGGGGGAGCGGGGGAAGAGACCCAGTACTTC.

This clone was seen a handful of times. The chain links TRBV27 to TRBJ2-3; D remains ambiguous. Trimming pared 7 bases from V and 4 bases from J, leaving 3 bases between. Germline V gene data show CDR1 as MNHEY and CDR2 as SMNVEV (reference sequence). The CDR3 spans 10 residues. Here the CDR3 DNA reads TGTGCCAGCAACCCAGATACGCAGTATTTT. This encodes CASNPDTQYF.

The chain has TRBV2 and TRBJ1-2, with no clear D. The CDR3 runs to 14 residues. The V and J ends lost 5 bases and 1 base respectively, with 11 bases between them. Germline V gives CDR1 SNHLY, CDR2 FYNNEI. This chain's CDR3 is CASSSKTFNYGYTF. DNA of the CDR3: TGTGCCAGCAGTTCTAAGACCTTTAACTATGGCTACACCTTC.

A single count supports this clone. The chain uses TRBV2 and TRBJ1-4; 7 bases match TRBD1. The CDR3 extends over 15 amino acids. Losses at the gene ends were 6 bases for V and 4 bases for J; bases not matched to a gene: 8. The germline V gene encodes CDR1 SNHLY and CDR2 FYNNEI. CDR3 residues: CASSDTGTVNEKLFF. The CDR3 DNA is TGTGCCAGCAGCGACACCGGGACAGTTAATGAAAAACTGTTTTTT.

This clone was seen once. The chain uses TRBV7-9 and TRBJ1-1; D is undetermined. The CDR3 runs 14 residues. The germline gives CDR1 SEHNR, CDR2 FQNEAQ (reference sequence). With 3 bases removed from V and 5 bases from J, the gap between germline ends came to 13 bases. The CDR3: CASSLNGLLTEAFF. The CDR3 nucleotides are TGTGCCAGCAGCTTGAACGGATTACTGACTGAAGCTTTCTTT.

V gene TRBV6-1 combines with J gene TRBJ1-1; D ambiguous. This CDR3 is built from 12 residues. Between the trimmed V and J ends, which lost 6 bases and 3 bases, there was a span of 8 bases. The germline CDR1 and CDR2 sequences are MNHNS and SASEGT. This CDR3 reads CASSDPHTEAFF. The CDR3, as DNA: TGTGCCAGCAGCGACCCCCACACTGAAGCTTTCTTT.

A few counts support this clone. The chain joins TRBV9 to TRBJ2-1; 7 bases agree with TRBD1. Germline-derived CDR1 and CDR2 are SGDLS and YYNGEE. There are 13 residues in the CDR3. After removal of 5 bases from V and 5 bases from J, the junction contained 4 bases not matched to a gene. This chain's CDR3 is CASSWTGDNEQFF. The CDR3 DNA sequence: TGTGCCAGCAGTTGGACAGGAGACAATGAGCAGTTCTTC.

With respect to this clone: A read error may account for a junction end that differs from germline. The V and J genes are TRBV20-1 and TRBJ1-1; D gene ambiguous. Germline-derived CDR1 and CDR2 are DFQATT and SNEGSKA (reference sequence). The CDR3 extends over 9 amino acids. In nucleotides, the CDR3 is TGCAGTGCTAGAGATCCCCCTCGCTTT. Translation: CSARDPPRF.

Here the CDR3 DNA reads TGCACCAGCAGCCCGGGCGGGACTAGCGGGGGGGCCTACAATGAGCAGTTCTTC. This encodes CTSSPGGTSGGAYNEQFF. The chain has TRBV1 and TRBJ2-1; TRBD2, the D gene given by the table, was not confirmed from the DNA. TRBV1 is an annotated pseudogene. This CDR3 has 18 amino acids.

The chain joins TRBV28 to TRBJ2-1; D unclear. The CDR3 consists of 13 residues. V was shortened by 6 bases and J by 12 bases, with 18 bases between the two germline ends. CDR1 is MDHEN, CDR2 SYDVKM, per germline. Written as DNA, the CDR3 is TGTGCCAGCAGACGTTCTAGGAATCACGGGCAGTTCTTC. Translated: CASRRSRNHGQFF.

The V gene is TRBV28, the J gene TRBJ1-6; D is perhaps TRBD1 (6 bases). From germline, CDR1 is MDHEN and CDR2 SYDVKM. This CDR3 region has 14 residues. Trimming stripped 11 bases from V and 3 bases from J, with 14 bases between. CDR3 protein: CAASRGYYNSPLHF. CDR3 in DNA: TGTGCCGCTTCCAGGGGCTACTATAATTCACCCCTCCACTTT.

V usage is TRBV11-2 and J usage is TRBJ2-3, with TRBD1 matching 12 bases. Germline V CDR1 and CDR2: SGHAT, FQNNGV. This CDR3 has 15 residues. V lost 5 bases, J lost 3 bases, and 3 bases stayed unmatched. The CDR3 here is CASSRGQGATDTQYF. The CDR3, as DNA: TGTGCCAGCAGCCGGGGACAGGGGGCGACAGATACGCAGTATTTT.

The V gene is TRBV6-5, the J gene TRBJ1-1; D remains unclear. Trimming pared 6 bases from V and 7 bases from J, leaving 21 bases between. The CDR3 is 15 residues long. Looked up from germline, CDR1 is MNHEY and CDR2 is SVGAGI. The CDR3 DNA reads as TGTGCCAGCAGCCCAGACATCTGGGCCGGTGATGAAGCTTTCTTT. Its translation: CASSPDIWAGDEAFF.